The T cell receptor beta chain under discussion was sequenced for a study of T cell repertoires in cytomegalovirus infection. Overall study findings and caveats: Dominant in the ex vivo response were TCR beta clonotypes restricted by HLA-C and specific for CMV.

In this sample, this clonotype turned up a few times. The antigen is unknown. MiXCR, applied by TCRdb to the reads, yields one record per CDR3 protein. The data show 310,000 or so distinct CDR3 sequences, approximately 25% seen once. V was pared by 0 bases and J by 4 bases, with 8 bases between. This CDR3 has 14 amino acids. Germline-derived CDR1 and CDR2 are LGHDT and YNNKEL (reference sequence). The sample was cultured PBMCs, taken from culture after CMV antigen stimulation. This rearrangement joins TRBV3-1 to TRBJ2-3, with D hard to call. The TCR sequence derives from a human donor in good health (CMV status not recorded). Some clones in this sample may be carry-over from other donors' samples. The CDR3 loop reads CASSQELSADTQYF. The CDR3 DNA reads TGTGCCAGCAGCCAAGAACTCTCCGCAGATACGCAGTATTTT.